Listed below are T cell receptor beta chains from one sample, sequenced in a study of shared clonotypes between healthy human individuals. The table came from immunoSEQ multiplex PCR; TCRdb's copy has only in-frame clones and leaves some out. The data contain around 500,000 clones, more than 75% of them singletons. Input material: PBMCs. The receptor source for this set is a woman aged 40 to 55 in good health. Some clones in this sample may be carry-over from other donors' samples. The CDR3 runs from the conserved cysteine through the conserved F or W.

V: TRBV29-1
CDR3: CSVEAWAEAGTRQSSYEQYF

V: TRBV28
CDR3: CASSFQRDPSFF

V: TRBV6-5
CDR3: CASSYSIKETQYF

V: TRBV2
CDR3: CASSGTGGVTEAFF

V: TRBV7-3
CDR3: CASSPPRGDNTGELFF

V: TRBV4-1
CDR3: CASSQEVDGNQPQHF

V: TRBV10-3
CDR3: CAGGGQGRTEAFF

V: TRBV11-3
CDR3: CASSLDEAGGPSSYNEQFF

V: TRBV19
CDR3: CASSRTSGNPIYF

V: TRBV5-6
CDR3: CASSLALAGFTGELFF

V: TRBV11-2
CDR3: CASSLGGFGYNEQFF

V: TRBV19
CDR3: CASSTLGSGANVLTF

V: TRBV5-1
CDR3: CASSLIDREGGYTF

V: TRBV11-2
CDR3: CASSWGQGGKNIQYF

V: TRBV29-1
CDR3: CSVALQATNEKLFF

V: TRBV30
CDR3: CAWSVQGSSEAFF

V: TRBV11-3
CDR3: CASSSRGSEQFF

V: TRBV28
CDR3: CASSLGSYQPQHF

V: TRBV15
CDR3: CATSTGRGDTEAFF

V: TRBV15
CDR3: CATSTFGGLGYEQFF

V: TRBV11-2
CDR3: CASSLDPPGQGTDTQYF

V: TRBV27
CDR3: CASSATRETQYF

V: TRBV28
CDR3: CASSGAGGPNQPQHF

V: TRBV12-2
CDR3: CASRLGGGSYEQYF

V: TRBV28
CDR3: CASSFTGPYEQYF

V: TRBV9
CDR3: CASSIGTVFPEAFF

V: TRBV30
CDR3: CAWSQGNNQPQHF